This passage covers 29 T cell receptor beta chains from one sample sequenced in a study of T cell changes during pregnancy in multiple sclerosis. The assay was immunoSEQ multiplex PCR, and TCRdb's table has in-frame clones only and misses some. The sample yields more than 90,000 clones, more than 85% seen once. The sequenced sample was peripheral blood, obtained in the first trimester of pregnancy. The receptor source for this set is a female donor with multiple sclerosis, enrolled in a pregnancy study.

The CDR3 sequence: CASRRRGTGGELFF. The CDR3 nucleotides read TGTGCCAGCCGCCGACGGGGGACCGGCGGGGAGCTGTTTTTT. The rearrangement links TRBV28 to TRBJ2-2; D may be TRBD2 (6 bases). Trimming pared 8 bases from V and 7 bases from J, leaving 17 bases between. The CDR3 consists of 14 residues. The germline gives CDR1 MDHEN, CDR2 SYDVKM.

The J gene is TRBJ1-5, the V gene TRBV18; the match to TRBD1 covers 10 bases. The germline V gene encodes CDR1 KGHSH and CDR2 LQKENI. This CDR3 region has 18 residues. Losses at the gene ends were 3 bases for V and 0 bases for J; bases not matched to a gene: 8. CDR3 nucleotides: TGTGCCAGCTCACCCGATTCGGGACAGGGGCATAGCAATCAGCCCCAGCATTTT. It is translated as CASSPDSGQGHSNQPQHF.

CDR3 bases: TGTGCCAGCTCACCGTCGGTTGCAACTAATGAAAAACTGTTTTTT. It codes for CASSPSVATNEKLFF. The J gene is TRBJ1-4, the V gene TRBV18; D unclear. Germline loops: CDR1 KGHSH, CDR2 LQKENI. The CDR3 runs 15 residues. Trimming removed 3 bases from V and 0 bases from J, with 8 bases in between.

The chain recombines TRBV5-8 with TRBJ1-4; 12 bases agree with TRBD1. Per germline, CDR1 SGHTS and CDR2 YDEGEE. The CDR3 spans 15 residues. The trim removed 3 bases at V and 8 bases at J, leaving 5 bases unmatched. The CDR3 reads CASSSGTGGGEKLFF. The CDR3 nucleotides read TGTGCCAGCAGCTCGGGGACAGGGGGCGGGGAAAAACTGTTTTTT. Full variable domain (outside the CDR3, taken from reference TRBV5-8 and TRBJ1-4): EAGVTQSPTHLIKTRGQQATLRCSPISGHTSVYWYQQALGLGLQFLLWYDEGEERNRGNFPPRFSGRQFPNYSSELNVNALELEDSALYLCASSSGTGGGEKLFFGSGTQLSVL.

This rearrangement joins TRBV25-1 to TRBJ2-5; D possibly corresponds to TRBD2 (6 bases). This CDR3 contains 16 residues. Germline CDR1 MGHDK, CDR2 SYGVNS. V lost 4 bases, J lost 6 bases, and 21 bases lay in between. The CDR3 DNA reads as TGTGCCAGCAGTGGTGGGGTGGGAGCCGGGGGAAAGACCCAGTACTTC. Residues: CASSGGVGAGGKTQYF. Full variable domain (rest looked up from reference TRBV25-1 and TRBJ2-5): EADIYQTPRYLVIGTGKKITLECSQTMGHDKMYWYQQDPGMELHLIHYSYGVNSTEKGDLSSESTVSRIRTEHFPLTLESARPSHTSQYLCASSGGVGAGGKTQYFGPGTRLLVL.

This clone was seen once. The V and J genes are TRBV7-9 and TRBJ2-1; 13 bases match TRBD2. Trimming at V came to 5 bases and at J to 0 bases, leaving 4 bases not matched to a gene. Per germline, CDR1 SEHNR and CDR2 FQNEAQ (reference sequence). This CDR3 is 17 amino acids long. The CDR3 spells CASSGGLAGDSYNEQFF. The CDR3 DNA reads as TGTGCCAGCAGCGGAGGACTAGCGGGAGACTCCTACAATGAGCAGTTCTTC.

Remarks on this clone: This sample includes further DNA sequences coding for the same CDR3. This chain connects TRBV30 to TRBJ1-3, with 7 bases fitting TRBD1. The CDR3 consists of 15 residues. V shed 3 bases and J 0 bases; nucleotides not matched to a gene: 5. Germline V lookup: CDR1 GTSNPN, CDR2 SVGIG (reference sequence). As DNA, the CDR3 is TGTGCCTGGAGCAGGGACAGTGGCTCTGGAAACACCATATATTTT. As protein: CAWSRDSGSGNTIYF.

The V and J genes are TRBV9 and TRBJ2-2, with a weak D call TRBD2 (5 bases). V was pared by 4 bases and J by 3 bases, with 19 bases between. This CDR3 has 17 residues. Germline CDR1 reads SGDLS; CDR2 reads YYNGEE. CDR3 nucleotide sequence: TGTGCCAGCAGCTTCCGGACCACGACGAGGGACACCGGGGAGCTGTTTTTT. Its protein is CASSFRTTTRDTGELFF.

The CDR3 sequence is CASSITGVPNNEQFF. As DNA, the CDR3 is TGTGCCAGTTCAATAACAGGCGTGCCGAACAATGAGCAGTTCTTC. The V call is TRBV19, the J call TRBJ2-1; tentatively, D is TRBD1 (5 bases). CDR1 and CDR2 (germline): LNHDA, SQIVND (reference sequence). The CDR3 runs 15 residues. V was cut by 8 bases and J by 5 bases, with 19 bases left in between.

This chain uses TRBV28 with TRBJ1-2, with 9 bases lining up with TRBD1. The CDR3 sequence is 15 residues long. Looked up from germline, CDR1 is MDHEN and CDR2 is SYDVKM. Trimming at V came to 5 bases and at J to 4 bases, leaving 8 bases not matched to a gene. CDR3 sequence (DNA): TGTGCCAGCAGTCCCCGGGACAGGGAAGCCTATGGCTACACCTTC. As protein: CASSPRDREAYGYTF.

The genes are TRBV19 and TRBJ1-2, with 9 bases fitting TRBD1. V was clipped by 3 bases and J by 8 bases; unmatched bases: 4. The CDR3 contains 13 residues. Germline CDR1 is LNHDA and CDR2 is SQIVND (reference sequence). This CDR3 is CASSMRDREGYTF. The CDR3 bases are TGTGCCAGTAGTATGAGGGACAGGGAAGGCTACACCTTC. Combining the CDR3 with reference TRBV19 and TRBJ1-2 gives the whole variable domain DGGITQSPKYLFRKEGQNVTLSCEQNLNHDAMYWYRQDPGQGLRLIYYSQIVNDFQKGDIAEGYSVSREKKESFPLTVTSAQKNPTAFYLCASSMRDREGYTFGSGTRLTVV.

J is TRBJ1-4 and V is TRBV7-9, with D unclear. Deletions cut 1 base from V and 5 bases from J, with 17 bases between. From germline, CDR1 is SEHNR and CDR2 FQNEAQ (reference sequence). There are 17 residues in the CDR3. The CDR3 DNA reads as TGTGCCAGCAGCTTAGTAGGCCGCAGAGAAGCGAATGAAAAACTGTTTTTT. It encodes CASSLVGRREANEKLFF.

This chain joins TRBV27 and TRBJ1-1; D remains ambiguous. V was shortened by 7 bases and J by 1 base, with 13 bases between the two germline ends. The CDR3 is made up of 14 amino acids. Germline V lookup: CDR1 MNHEY, CDR2 SMNVEV (reference sequence). The CDR3 protein is CASTLRPGNTEAFF. The DNA of the CDR3 is TGTGCCAGCACCCTACGTCCAGGGAACACTGAAGCTTTCTTT.

The chain recombines TRBV20-1 with TRBJ2-1; the D is unclear. Trimming took off 3 bases at V and 3 bases at J, with 3 bases between the two ends. This CDR3 region has 11 residues. Germline V lookup: CDR1 DFQATT, CDR2 SNEGSKA (reference sequence). For the CDR3, the DNA is TGCAGTGCTAGTTACTACAATGAGCAGTTCTTC. As protein: CSASYYNEQFF.

CDR3 sequence: CASSFGETQYF. The DNA of the CDR3 is TGTGCCAGCAGCTTCGGGGAGACCCAGTACTTC. The chain carries TRBV7-2 and TRBJ2-5; D not resolved. Per germline, CDR1 SGHTA and CDR2 FQGNSA. The CDR3 runs to 11 residues. Trimming shortened V by 3 bases and J by 5 bases, and 4 bases separated the two germline ends.

The CDR3 loop is CASSFSIGGPYNEQFF. The CDR3 DNA is TGTGCCAGCAGCTTTTCAATAGGGGGCCCCTACAATGAGCAGTTCTTC. This chain links TRBV7-9 with TRBJ2-1; 7 nucleotides line up with TRBD1. V lost 3 bases, J lost 2 bases, and 7 bases stayed unmatched. The CDR3 extends over 16 amino acids. CDR1 and CDR2 from the germline V gene are SEHNR and FQNEAQ (reference sequence).

This chain connects TRBV11-2 to TRBJ2-2, with 9 bases matching TRBD2. From germline, CDR1 is SGHAT and CDR2 FQNNGV. V lost 0 bases, J lost 6 bases, and 8 bases stayed unmatched. This CDR3 is built from 17 residues. The CDR3 DNA reads TGTGCCAGCAGCTTAGAGATAGCGGGAGTTAAAGCCGGGGAGCTGTTTTTT. This sequence encodes CASSLEIAGVKAGELFF.

The chain is built from TRBV6-1 and TRBJ1-2; D is perhaps TRBD1 (5 bases). The CDR3 contains 12 residues. The germline V and J ends were trimmed by 7 bases and 4 bases, with 10 bases remaining between them. Germline CDR1 and CDR2: MNHNS and SASEGT. CDR3: CASIPGPYGYTF. The CDR3 DNA reads as TGTGCCAGCATCCCAGGGCCCTATGGCTACACCTTC.

This clone has only one observation. This sequence joins TRBV7-9 and TRBJ1-3; perhaps TRBD1 as D (6 bases). Trimming removed 5 bases at V and 2 bases at J, with 16 bases between. The CDR3 runs 16 residues. The germline gives CDR1 SEHNR, CDR2 FQNEAQ (reference sequence). The CDR3 sequence: CASSTDRPAAGNTIYF. The CDR3 bases are TGTGCCAGCAGCACTGACAGGCCGGCGGCTGGAAACACCATATATTTT.

This chain connects TRBV10-1 to TRBJ1-1, with a weak D call TRBD1 (6 bases). The V end lost 7 bases, the J end lost 0 bases, and 9 bases lay between the germline ends. Germline V CDR1 and CDR2: WNHNN, SYGVQD (reference sequence). The CDR3 length is 13 residues. In nucleotides, the CDR3 is TGCGCCAGCACGGACAGTCTGAACACTGAAGCTTTCTTT. It codes for CASTDSLNTEAFF.

This clone was observed a few times. The genes are TRBV5-5 and TRBJ2-5; D not certain. The V end was cut by 0 bases, the J end by 2 bases, with 11 bases between. This CDR3 comprises 15 residues. Germline V gives CDR1 SGHKS, CDR2 YYEKEE (reference sequence). The CDR3 sequence is CASSLGHLQQETQYF. As DNA, the CDR3 is TGTGCCAGCAGCTTGGGACATCTGCAGCAAGAGACCCAGTACTTC.

The chain has TRBV5-1 and TRBJ2-5; D ambiguous. The CDR3 contains 12 residues. Germline CDR1 SGHRS, CDR2 YFSETQ. The V gene lost 4 bases and the J gene lost 4 bases, with 8 bases spanning the gap. CDR3 bases: TGCGCCAGCAGCCTGGCGGTAGAGACCCAGTACTTC. Translated, it gives CASSLAVETQYF.

The chain joins TRBV27 to TRBJ1-4; D unclear. Trimming took off 3 bases at V and 8 bases at J, with 13 bases between the two ends. Germline V gives CDR1 MNHEY, CDR2 SMNVEV (reference sequence). CDR3 length: 14 amino acids. The CDR3 nucleotides are TGTGCCAGCAGTTTTGGGAGGGTCGGCGAAAAACTGTTTTTT. This sequence encodes CASSFGRVGEKLFF.

The V call is TRBV30, the J call TRBJ2-7; 10 bases are a match to TRBD2. V gave up 2 bases and J gave up 3 bases; unmatched junction bases: 1. The CDR3 length is 13 residues. Germline loops: CDR1 GTSNPN, CDR2 SVGIG (reference sequence). The CDR3 region is CAWSRTSGYEQYF. The DNA for the CDR3 is TGTGCCTGGAGTCGGACTAGCGGCTACGAGCAGTACTTC.

V and J are TRBV7-9 and TRBJ2-7; 8 nucleotides line up with TRBD2. With V trimmed by 5 bases and J by 0 bases, 15 bases remained unmatched. CDR1 SEHNR and CDR2 FQNEAQ come from the germline V gene (reference sequence). The CDR3 length is 18 residues. The CDR3 region is CASSGPNGGGHSSYEQYF. The CDR3 coding sequence is TGTGCCAGCAGCGGACCAAACGGGGGGGGCCACAGCTCCTACGAGCAGTACTTC.

This chain connects TRBV27 to TRBJ1-5; possible D gene TRBD1, 6 bases. Between the trimmed V and J ends, which lost 0 bases and 2 bases, there was a span of 14 bases. The CDR3 spans 17 residues. Looked up from germline, CDR1 is MNHEY and CDR2 is SMNVEV (reference sequence). CDR3 sequence reads: CASSLSAYRAGNQPQHF. The CDR3 coding sequence is TGTGCCAGCAGTTTATCCGCATACAGGGCTGGCAATCAGCCCCAGCATTTT.

The chain joins TRBV7-8 to TRBJ2-5; D might be TRBD2 (5 bases). This CDR3 spans 15 amino acids. Per the germline V gene, CDR1 is SGHVS and CDR2 is FQNEAQ. Trimming shortened V by 5 bases and J by 0 bases, and 13 bases separated the two germline ends. CDR3 coding DNA: TGTGCCAGCAGCCCGGAACTAGGATACCAAGAGACCCAGTACTTC. Translating gives CASSPELGYQETQYF.

V and J are TRBV7-2 and TRBJ2-1, with 7 nucleotides matching TRBD2. J gave up 5 bases and V 1 base, and 5 bases lay outside the gene matches. Germline lookup yields CDR1 SGHTA and CDR2 FQGNSA. The CDR3 is 15 amino acids. CDR3 DNA: TGTGCCAGCAGCTTAGTGGCGGGAGCTGACAATGAGCAGTTCTTC. Amino acids: CASSLVAGADNEQFF.

The CDR3 sequence is CASSRSRGGEQFF. CDR3 sequence (DNA): TGTGCCAGCAGTCGATCGCGGGGCGGGGAGCAGTTCTTC. V usage is TRBV27 and J usage is TRBJ2-1; possibly TRBD2 for D (6 bases). Trimming removed 5 bases at V and 10 bases at J, with 15 bases between. From germline, CDR1 is MNHEY and CDR2 SMNVEV (reference sequence). The CDR3 has 13 amino acids.